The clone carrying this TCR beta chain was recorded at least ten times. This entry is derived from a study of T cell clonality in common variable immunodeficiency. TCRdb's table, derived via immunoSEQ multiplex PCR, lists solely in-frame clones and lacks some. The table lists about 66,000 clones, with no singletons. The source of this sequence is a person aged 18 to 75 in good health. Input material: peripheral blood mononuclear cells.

The sequenced CDR3 bases are TGTGCCATCAGTGGTTTAACGGGGACAGAGACCACAGATACG. Its protein is CAISGLTGTETTDT. In full, the CDR3 is CAISGLTGTETTDTQYF. This chain joins TRBV10-3 and TRBJ2-3; 7 positions agree with TRBD1. The read terminates 3 residues ahead of where the CDR3 ends, so the germline J gene completes it. The V and J ends lost 4 bases and 2 bases, in that order; junction bases with no gene match: 12. The CDR3 covers 17 residues. Germline CDR1 ENHRY, CDR2 SYGVKD.